This T cell receptor (beta chain) comes out of a study of T-cell reconstitution after alpha-beta-depleted transplantation in children. Germline assignment: CDR1 SEHNR and CDR2 FQNEAQ (reference sequence). Trimming stripped 1 base from V and 7 bases from J, with 14 bases between. This CDR3 is built from 15 residues. Unique molecular identifiers were incorporated during preparation of the TCRbeta library. TCRdb redid the calling of the PCR reads with MiXCR, one entry per CDR3 protein. This table holds approximately 270,000 distinct CDR3 sequences, around 9.6% found once. The chain recombines TRBV7-9 with TRBJ2-4; maybe TRBD1 (6 bases). The TCR was taken from a human donor who donated a stem cell graft to a child with SCID. The specimen was PBMCs from the stem cell graft donor, collected from the stem cell graft. In DNA form, the CDR3 reads TGTGCCAGCAGCTTAGTATGGACAGAAGGGAACATTCAGTACTTC. It codes for CASSLVWTEGNIQYF. The full variable domain, its missing parts supplied by reference TRBV7-9 and TRBJ2-4, is DTGVSQNPRHKITKRGQNVTFRCDPISEHNRLYWYRQTLGQGPEFLTYFQNEAQLEKSRLLSDRFSAERPKGSFSTLEIQRTEQGDSAMYLCASSLVWTEGNIQYFGAGTRLSVL.